This paragraph covers one TCR beta chain sequence. TCRdb keeps only in-frame clones here, not all; method: immunoSEQ multiplex PCR. The profile shows some 37,000 clones, 75% to 95% of them singletons. This entry belongs to a study of T cell changes during pregnancy in multiple sclerosis. The CDR3 runs 13 residues. The germline V and J ends were trimmed by 8 bases and 1 base, with 12 bases remaining between them. CDR1 and CDR2 (germline): MDHEN, SYDVKM. V and J are TRBV28 and TRBJ2-7; D is perhaps TRBD1 (6 bases). The sample here was CD8+ T cells from peripheral blood mononuclear cells, taken after pregnancy. This clonotype was sampled from a female donor with multiple sclerosis, enrolled in a pregnancy study. The CDR3 nucleotides are TGTGCCAGCCTTCGGCAGGGGTCCTACGAGCAGTACTTC. Encoded protein: CASLRQGSYEQYF.